The 9 T cell receptor beta chains presented below share a single source sample, sequenced in a study of T cells in Graves' hyperthyroidism and ophthalmopathy (dated by TCRdb to between 2018 and 2021). Receptor libraries were prepared by multiplex PCR. Data came from an Illumina HiSeq 2000. TCR beta CDR3 regions were amplified from RNA transcripts. A first-round RT-PCR of the TCR CDR3 used the HTBI primer set with the Qiagen OneStep RT-PCR kit. In-frame beta chains were kept once TCRdb had trimmed the public reads at Q25 with fastp and called clones with MiXCR. Rows matching on CDR3 protein sequence are summarized as one entry with the most common DNA and genes. For this sample there are about 410,000 distinct CDR3 sequences; approximately 14% appear just once. About 13% of the sample belongs to the ten largest clones. Source material: blood. Every receptor here comes from a man aged 18 to 30 with Graves' ophthalmopathy.

This clonotype was recorded many times. This chain joins TRBV2 and TRBJ2-5; 11 bases are shared with TRBD2. Germline V gives CDR1 SNHLY, CDR2 FYNNEI. The V segment lost 9 bases and the J segment 1 base; nucleotides outside the gene matches: 4. The CDR3 totals 14 residues. In nucleotides, the CDR3 is TGTGCCAGTAGGGGACTAGCGGTCCAAGAGACCCAGTACTTC. As protein: CASRGLAVQETQYF.

This clonotype showed up many times. The chain recombines TRBV5-1 with TRBJ2-1, with TRBD2 identical over 8 bases. CDR3 length: 15 residues. V lost 0 bases to trimming and J lost 5 bases; unmatched junction nucleotides: 4. Germline V lookup: CDR1 SGHRS, CDR2 YFSETQ. In DNA, the CDR3 is TGCGCCAGCAGCTTGGGGCCCGGGGGGGACAATGAGCAGTTCTTC. It is translated as CASSLGPGGDNEQFF.

This clonotype was found many times. The chain joins TRBV27 to TRBJ1-3; D unresolved. Looked up from germline, CDR1 is MNHEY and CDR2 is SMNVEV (reference sequence). The CDR3 loop spans 15 amino acids. Trimming removed 4 bases from V and 0 bases from J, with 10 bases in between. The CDR3 region is CASSSAPTSGNTIYF. The DNA for the CDR3 is TGTGCCAGCAGTTCTGCCCCTACCTCTGGAAACACCATATATTTT.

This clonotype showed up many times. The chain employs TRBV20-1 and TRBJ2-7; D gene unclear. With 1 base removed from V and 3 bases from J, the gap between germline ends came to 7 bases. CDR1 is DFQATT, CDR2 SNEGSKA, per germline (reference sequence). This CDR3 region has 12 residues. The CDR3 DNA reads as TGCAGTGCTAGAGTGCATTTCTACGAGCAGTACTTC. Protein: CSARVHFYEQYF.

As DNA, the CDR3 is TGTGCCAGCAGTGATTCCGGCGAGACCTTGAACACTGAAGCTTTCTTT. Translated: CASSDSGETLNTEAFF. The genes are TRBV2 and TRBJ1-1; D uncertain. The CDR3 runs 16 residues. Trimming left V 3 bases short and J 0 bases short, with 14 bases between. Germline V CDR1 and CDR2: SNHLY, FYNNEI.

The table lists this clonotype with a few counts. This rearrangement joins TRBV10-3 to TRBJ1-2; 7 positions agree with TRBD1. The CDR3 covers 14 residues. V shed 5 bases and J 7 bases; nucleotides not matched to a gene: 10. Germline V gene lookup returns CDR1 ENHRY and CDR2 SYGVKD. The CDR3 DNA is TGTGCCATCAGTAAGGACAGGTCGAGCGCTGGCTACACCTTC. Protein sequence: CAISKDRSSAGYTF.

The table lists this clonotype with many counts. DNA for the CDR3: TGCAGTGCTAGAGATTTTTGGGACAGAGAAGCTTTCTTT. It translates to CSARDFWDREAFF. This rearrangement joins TRBV20-1 to TRBJ1-1, with TRBD1 matching over 7 bases. V gave up 0 bases and J gave up 8 bases; unmatched junction bases: 6. Germline V gives CDR1 DFQATT, CDR2 SNEGSKA (reference sequence). CDR3 length equals 13 residues.

The chain couples TRBV19 to TRBJ2-3; D is possibly TRBD1 or TRBD2 (6 bases each). The CDR3 is 15 residues long. Germline V CDR1 and CDR2: LNHDA, SQIVND (reference sequence). Trimming pared 0 bases from V and 4 bases from J, leaving 11 bases between. The CDR3 coding sequence is TGTGCCAGTAGTATAGATGGGGGGCGCGCAGATACGCAGTATTTT. It specifies CASSIDGGRADTQYF. The full variable domain, its missing parts supplied by reference TRBV19 and TRBJ2-3, is DGGITQSPKYLFRKEGQNVTLSCEQNLNHDAMYWYRQDPGQGLRLIYYSQIVNDFQKGDIAEGYSVSREKKESFPLTVTSAQKNPTAFYLCASSIDGGRADTQYFGPGTRLTVL.

This clonotype showed up many times. V usage is TRBV25-1 and J usage is TRBJ1-1; 10 positions match TRBD1. After removal of 6 bases from V and 4 bases from J, the junction contained 14 bases not matched to a gene. Looked up from germline, CDR1 is MGHDK and CDR2 is SYGVNS. The CDR3 has 17 amino acids. As DNA, the CDR3 is TGTGCCAGCAGCCCGGGACAGGGGAGGCCACGTGGCACTGAAGCTTTCTTT. This encodes CASSPGQGRPRGTEAFF.